What follows describes a single T cell receptor beta chain. What it binds is unknown. This CDR3 is built from 14 residues. Germline values: CDR1 SNHLY, CDR2 FYNNEI. The ends were cut back, 3 bases at V and 5 bases at J, with 12 bases in the middle. TCRdb recomputed calls from the reads with MiXCR, one row per CDR3 protein. Altogether roughly 990,000 distinct CDR3 sequences are present, under 40% being singletons, with the ten largest covering 13%. The data are from a study of T cell repertoires in cytomegalovirus infection. Background on the study: CMV epitopes used comprised recently identified HLA-C-restricted ones and well-studied HLA-B-restricted ones. In public TCR beta signatures, there were indications of both CMV infection and matching HLA type. Study results and caveats: HLA-C-restricted CMV clonotypes gave the most frequent clonotype in two of eight donors.

The chain has TRBV2 and TRBJ2-3; D is possibly TRBD1 or TRBD2 (5 bases each). This clonotype was sampled from a human donor in good health (CMV status not recorded). Some clones in this sample may be carry-over from other donors' samples. The sample consisted of cultured CD8+ T cells from PBMCs, taken from culture after CMV antigen stimulation. The CDR3 sequence: CASSDPGAGDTQYF. Here the CDR3 DNA reads TGTGCCAGCAGTGACCCTGGGGCGGGAGATACGCAGTATTTT.